A selection of T cell receptor beta chains follows, all from one sample in a study of siplizumab effects on memory and regulatory T cells. Libraries were prepared by immunoSEQ multiplex PCR; TCRdb keeps only in-frame clonotypes and omits some of them. The sample contains 50,000 to 70,000 clones, 95% to 98% of which appear only once. Sequencing input: naive CD8+ T cells sorted from blood. The receptors shown here come from a human donor in good health. Each CDR3 is given with its conserved first and last residue. D genes are given only for firm matches. The size of a clone is reported for some rows only, either as once, few or many, or as a class for expanded clones.

abundance	d_gene	v_gene	j_gene	CDR3aa	CDR3nt
once	.	TRBV7-9	TRBJ2-7	CASSLETVSYEQYF	TGTGCCAGCAGCTTAGAGACAGTCTCCTACGAGCAGTACTTC
.	.	TRBV6-5	TRBJ2-7	CASSPGGDEQYF	TGTGCCAGCAGCCCCGGGGGCGACGAGCAGTACTTC
.	TRBD1	TRBV30	TRBJ1-1	CAWQDDRDTEAFF	TGTGCCTGGCAAGACGACAGGGACACTGAAGCTTTCTTT
.	TRBD1	TRBV7-2	TRBJ2-2	CASSLDRARTGELFF	TGTGCCAGCAGCTTGGACAGGGCACGCACCGGGGAGCTGTTTTTT
.	.	TRBV15	TRBJ1-5	CATSKNRAENQPQHF	TGTGCCACCAGCAAGAATAGGGCAGAGAATCAGCCCCAGCATTTT
.	.	TRBV6-5	TRBJ1-2	CASSYFTGNYGYTF	TGTGCCAGCAGTTACTTTACAGGAAATTATGGCTACACCTTC
.	TRBD1	TRBV6-4	TRBJ2-7	CASSEGQVTYEQYF	TGTGCCAGCAGTGAGGGACAGGTGACCTACGAGCAGTACTTC
.	.	TRBV7-9	TRBJ1-5	CASSPSSDRARNQPQHF	TGTGCCAGCAGCCCATCCTCGGACAGAGCCCGCAATCAGCCCCAGCATTTT
.	TRBD2	TRBV7-3	TRBJ2-5	CASSFSGGKETQYF	TGTGCCAGCAGCTTCAGCGGGGGAAAAGAGACCCAGTACTTC
once	TRBD2	TRBV19	TRBJ2-1	CASSIGGGSYNEQFF	TGTGCCAGTAGTATCGGCGGGGGCTCCTACAATGAGCAGTTCTTC
.	.	TRBV12-2	TRBJ2-1	CASRRNRDRPSYNEQFF	TGTGCAAGTCGACGCAACCGGGACAGGCCTTCCTACAATGAGCAGTTCTTC
.	TRBD2	TRBV13	TRBJ2-3	CASSSVSGGGTDTQYF	TGTGCCAGCAGCTCCGTGAGCGGGGGGGGCACAGATACGCAGTATTTT
.	.	TRBV28	TRBJ1-4	CASSPDTLSGKLFF	TGTGCCAGCAGCCCTGACACCCTGAGTGGAAAACTGTTTTTT
.	.	TRBV21-1	TRBJ2-7	CASSIRDYEQYF	TGTGCCAGCAGCATTAGAGATTACGAGCAGTACTTC
.	TRBD2	TRBV19	TRBJ2-3	CASTLTSGGQNTQYF	TGTGCCAGTACTTTGACTAGCGGGGGGCAGAATACGCAGTATTTT
once	.	TRBV19	TRBJ1-5	CASRAGLEPQHF	TGTGCCAGTAGAGCGGGCTTGGAGCCCCAGCATTTT
.	.	TRBV9	TRBJ2-1	CASSVGHGGVSNNEQFF	TGTGCCAGCAGCGTAGGTCATGGCGGGGTCTCGAACAATGAGCAGTTCTTC
.	.	TRBV9	TRBJ1-6	CASSVGGGNSPLHF	TGTGCCAGCAGCGTAGGGGGGGGGAATTCACCCCTCCACTTT
.	.	TRBV4-1	TRBJ2-7	CASSQDRGTYEQYF	TGCGCCAGCAGCCAAGACAGGGGCACCTACGAGCAGTACTTC
.	.	TRBV7-9	TRBJ1-3	CASSLDRVEDTIYF	TGTGCCAGCAGCTTAGACAGGGTTGAAGACACCATATATTTT
.	.	TRBV27	TRBJ1-4	CASSKQGPTNEKLFF	TGTGCCAGCAGTAAACAGGGCCCAACTAATGAAAAACTGTTTTTT
.	TRBD2	TRBV6-5	TRBJ2-1	CASSYSTSGGYNEQFF	TGTGCCAGCAGTTACTCGACTAGCGGGGGATACAATGAGCAGTTCTTC